What follows are 2 T cell receptor beta chains derived from one specimen sequenced in a study of immune cell composition in non-small cell lung cancer. Profiled with immunoSEQ multiplex PCR; TCRdb holds only in-frame clones, not every one. The sample yields approximately 9,800 clones, about two thirds seen once. Input material: lung tumor tissue. The receptors were sampled from a human donor with non-small cell lung cancer.

The chain combines TRBV6-6 with TRBJ2-7; 8 nucleotides line up with TRBD1. Germline assignment: CDR1 MNHNY and CDR2 SVGAGI (reference sequence). The CDR3 is 13 residues long. With 5 bases clipped from V and 3 bases from J, the junction kept 3 bases outside the gene matches. CDR3 bases: TGTGCCAGCAGTAGGGACAGGAACTACGAGCAGTACTTC. Protein: CASSRDRNYEQYF.

The chain recombines TRBV2 with TRBJ1-2; D gene unclear. The V and J ends lost 4 bases and 7 bases respectively, with 10 bases between them. Looked up from germline, CDR1 is SNHLY and CDR2 is FYNNEI. CDR3 size: 12 residues. This chain's CDR3 is CASSVGPVGYTF. CDR3 sequence (DNA): TGTGCCAGCAGTGTAGGTCCTGTTGGCTACACCTTC.